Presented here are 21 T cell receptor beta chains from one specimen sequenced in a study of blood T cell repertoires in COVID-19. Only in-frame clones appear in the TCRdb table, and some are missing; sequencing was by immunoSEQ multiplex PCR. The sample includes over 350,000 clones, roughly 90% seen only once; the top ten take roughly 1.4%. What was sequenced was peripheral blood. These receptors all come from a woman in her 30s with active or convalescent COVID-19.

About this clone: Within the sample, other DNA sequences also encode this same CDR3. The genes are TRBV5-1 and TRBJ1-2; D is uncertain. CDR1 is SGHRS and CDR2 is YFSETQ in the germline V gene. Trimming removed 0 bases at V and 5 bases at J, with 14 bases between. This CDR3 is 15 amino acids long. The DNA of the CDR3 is TGCGCCAGCAGCTTGGATCCAGGCGCCTCTTATGGCTACACCTTC. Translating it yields CASSLDPGASYGYTF. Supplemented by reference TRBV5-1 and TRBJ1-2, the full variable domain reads KAGVTQTPRYLIKTRGQQVTLSCSPISGHRSVSWYQQTPGQGLQFLFEYFSETQRNKGNFPGRFSGRQFSNSRSEMNVSTLELGDSALYLCASSLDPGASYGYTFGSGTRLTVV.

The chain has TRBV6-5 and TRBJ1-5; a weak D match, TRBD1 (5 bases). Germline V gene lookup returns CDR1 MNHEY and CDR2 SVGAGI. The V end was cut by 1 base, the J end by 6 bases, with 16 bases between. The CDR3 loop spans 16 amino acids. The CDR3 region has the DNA TGTGCCAGCAGTTACTTAGGTCGCAGGGCGAGTCAGCCCCAGCATTTT. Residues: CASSYLGRRASQPQHF.

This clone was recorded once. As DNA, the CDR3 is TGTGCCAGTAGTATGGTTAGCGGAGAGACCCAGTACTTC. Residues: CASSMVSGETQYF. The J gene is TRBJ2-5, the V gene TRBV19; a weak D match, TRBD2 (6 bases). The germline V and J ends were trimmed by 3 bases and 4 bases, with 9 bases remaining between them. Germline V lookup: CDR1 LNHDA, CDR2 SQIVND (reference sequence). The CDR3 sequence is 13 residues long.

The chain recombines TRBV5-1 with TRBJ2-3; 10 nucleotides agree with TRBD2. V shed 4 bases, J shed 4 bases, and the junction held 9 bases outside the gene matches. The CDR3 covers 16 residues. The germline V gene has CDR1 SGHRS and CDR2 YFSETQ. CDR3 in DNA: TGCGCCAGCAGCCCAATTAGCGGGAGGAGCTCAGATACGCAGTATTTT. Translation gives CASSPISGRSSDTQYF.

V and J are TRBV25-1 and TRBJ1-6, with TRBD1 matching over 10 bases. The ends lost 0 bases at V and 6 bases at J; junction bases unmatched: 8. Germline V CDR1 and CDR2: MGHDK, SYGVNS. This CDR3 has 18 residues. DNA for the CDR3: TGTGCCAGCAGTGAATATTCGGGACAGGGGTGGGGTAATTCACCCCTCCACTTT. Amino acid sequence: CASSEYSGQGWGNSPLHF.

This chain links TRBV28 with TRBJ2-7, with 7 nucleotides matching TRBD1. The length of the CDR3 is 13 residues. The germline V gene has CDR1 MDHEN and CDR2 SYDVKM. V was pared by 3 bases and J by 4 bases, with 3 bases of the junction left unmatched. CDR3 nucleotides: TGTGCCAGCAGTTTGGTACAGGGGTACGAGCAGTACTTC. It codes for CASSLVQGYEQYF.

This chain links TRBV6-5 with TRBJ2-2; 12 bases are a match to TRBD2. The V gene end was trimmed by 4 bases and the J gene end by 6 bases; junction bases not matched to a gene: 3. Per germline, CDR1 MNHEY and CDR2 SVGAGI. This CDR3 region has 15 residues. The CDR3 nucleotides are TGTGCCAGCAGTTCTAGCGGGAGGGTGGCCGGGGAGCTGTTTTTT. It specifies CASSSSGRVAGELFF.

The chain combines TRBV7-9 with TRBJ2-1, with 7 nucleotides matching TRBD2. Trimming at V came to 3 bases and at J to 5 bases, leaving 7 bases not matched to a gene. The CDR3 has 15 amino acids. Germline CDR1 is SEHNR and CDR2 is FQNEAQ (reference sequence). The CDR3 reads CASSFLGEGHNEQFF. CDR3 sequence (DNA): TGTGCCAGCAGCTTCCTGGGGGAGGGCCACAATGAGCAGTTCTTC.

CDR3 residues: CSASPGYEQYF. The CDR3 DNA follows: TGCAGTGCTAGTCCGGGGTACGAGCAGTACTTC. V is TRBV20-1 and J is TRBJ2-7, with TRBD2 as a possible D gene (5 bases). The V end lost 3 bases, the J end lost 4 bases, and 7 bases lay between the germline ends. Germline CDR1 DFQATT, CDR2 SNEGSKA (reference sequence). The CDR3 length is 11 residues.

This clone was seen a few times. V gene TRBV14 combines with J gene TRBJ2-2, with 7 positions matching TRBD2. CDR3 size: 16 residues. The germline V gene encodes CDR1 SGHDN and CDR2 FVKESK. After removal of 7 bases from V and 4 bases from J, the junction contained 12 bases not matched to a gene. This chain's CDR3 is CASTRAGVRGTGELFF. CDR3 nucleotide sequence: TGTGCCAGCACCCGGGCGGGAGTTCGTGGCACCGGGGAGCTGTTTTTT.

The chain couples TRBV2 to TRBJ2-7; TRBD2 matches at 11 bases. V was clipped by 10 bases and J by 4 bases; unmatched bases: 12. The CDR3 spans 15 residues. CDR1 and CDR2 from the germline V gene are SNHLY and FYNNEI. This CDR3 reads CATSLGVAGGYEQYF. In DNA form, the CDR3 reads TGTGCCACCAGCCTTGGGGTAGCGGGAGGGTACGAGCAGTACTTC.

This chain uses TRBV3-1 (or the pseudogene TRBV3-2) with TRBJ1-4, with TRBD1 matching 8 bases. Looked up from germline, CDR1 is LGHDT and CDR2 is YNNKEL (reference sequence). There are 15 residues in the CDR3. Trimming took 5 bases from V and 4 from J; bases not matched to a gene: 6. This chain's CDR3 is CASSDQGAGNEKLFF. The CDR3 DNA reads TGTGCCAGCAGCGACCAGGGGGCCGGTAATGAAAAACTGTTTTTT.

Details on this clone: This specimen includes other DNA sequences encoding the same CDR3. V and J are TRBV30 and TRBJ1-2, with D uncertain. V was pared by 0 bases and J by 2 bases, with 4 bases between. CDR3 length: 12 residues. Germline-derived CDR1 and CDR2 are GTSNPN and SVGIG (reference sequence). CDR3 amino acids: CAWSVSNYGYTF. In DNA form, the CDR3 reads TGTGCCTGGAGTGTAAGCAACTATGGCTACACCTTC.

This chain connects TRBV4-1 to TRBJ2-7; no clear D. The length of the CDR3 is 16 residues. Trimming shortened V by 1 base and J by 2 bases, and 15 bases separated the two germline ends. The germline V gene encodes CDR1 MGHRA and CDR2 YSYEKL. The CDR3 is CASSQVLKTGTYEQYF. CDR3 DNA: TGCGCCAGCAGCCAAGTGTTAAAGACTGGTACCTACGAGCAGTACTTC.

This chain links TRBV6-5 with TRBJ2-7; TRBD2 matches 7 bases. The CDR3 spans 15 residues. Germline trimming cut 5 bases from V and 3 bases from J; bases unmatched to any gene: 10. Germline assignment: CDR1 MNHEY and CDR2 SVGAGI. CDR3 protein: CASSQGLAASYEQYF. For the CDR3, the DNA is TGTGCCAGCAGTCAGGGTCTAGCGGCCAGCTACGAGCAGTACTTC.

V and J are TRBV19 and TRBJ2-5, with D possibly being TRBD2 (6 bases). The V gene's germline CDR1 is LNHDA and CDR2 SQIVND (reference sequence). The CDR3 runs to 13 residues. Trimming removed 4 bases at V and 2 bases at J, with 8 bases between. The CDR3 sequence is CASSSGVQETQYF. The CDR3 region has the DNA TGTGCCAGTAGTAGCGGGGTACAAGAGACCCAGTACTTC. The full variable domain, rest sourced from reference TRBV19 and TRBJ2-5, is DGGITQSPKYLFRKEGQNVTLSCEQNLNHDAMYWYRQDPGQGLRLIYYSQIVNDFQKGDIAEGYSVSREKKESFPLTVTSAQKNPTAFYLCASSSGVQETQYFGPGTRLLVL.

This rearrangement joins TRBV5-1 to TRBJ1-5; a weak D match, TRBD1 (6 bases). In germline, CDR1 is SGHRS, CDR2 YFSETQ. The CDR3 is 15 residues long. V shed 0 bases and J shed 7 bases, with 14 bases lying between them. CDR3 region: CASSLEGGLGQPQHF. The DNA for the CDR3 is TGCGCCAGCAGCTTGGAGGGGGGGCTGGGACAGCCCCAGCATTTT.

DNA of the CDR3: TGTGCCAGCAGGGCCCCATCCTCCTACGAGCAGTACTTC. Translation gives CASRAPSSYEQYF. The chain recombines TRBV2 with TRBJ2-7; no definite D call. V lost 6 bases and J 0 bases, leaving 9 bases between the germline ends. This CDR3 has 13 residues. CDR1 and CDR2 from the germline V gene are SNHLY and FYNNEI.

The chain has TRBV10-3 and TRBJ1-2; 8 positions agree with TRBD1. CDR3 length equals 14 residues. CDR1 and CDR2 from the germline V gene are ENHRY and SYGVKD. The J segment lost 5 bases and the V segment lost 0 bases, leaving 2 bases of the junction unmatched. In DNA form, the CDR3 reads TGTGCCATCAGTGAGTCCGGACAGGGATATGGCTACACCTTC. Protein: CAISESGQGYGYTF.

The CDR3 sequence: CASSLERAALTRVETF. CDR3 DNA sequence: TGTGCCAGCAGCTTGGAGCGGGCAGCCCTCACCCGGGTAGAAACCTTC. The V call is TRBV5-6, the J call TRBJ1-2; D unclear. The CDR3 has 16 residues. Germline lookup yields CDR1 SGHDT and CDR2 YYEEEE. Trimming shortened V by 0 bases and J by 14 bases, and 26 bases separated the two germline ends. Together with reference TRBV5-6 and TRBJ1-2, the CDR3 gives the full variable domain: DAGVTQSPTHLIKTRGQQVTLRCSPKSGHDTVSWYQQALGQGPQFIFQYYEEEERQRGNFPDRFSGHQFPNYSSELNVNALLLGDSALYLCASSLERAALTRVETFGSGTRLTVV.

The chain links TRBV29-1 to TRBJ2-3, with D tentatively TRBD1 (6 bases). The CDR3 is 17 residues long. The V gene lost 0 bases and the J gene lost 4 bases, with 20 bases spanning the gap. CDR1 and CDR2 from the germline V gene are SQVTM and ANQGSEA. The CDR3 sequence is CSVEDSSGTRRADTQYF. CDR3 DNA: TGCAGCGTTGAAGATAGCTCTGGGACACGGCGGGCAGATACGCAGTATTTT.